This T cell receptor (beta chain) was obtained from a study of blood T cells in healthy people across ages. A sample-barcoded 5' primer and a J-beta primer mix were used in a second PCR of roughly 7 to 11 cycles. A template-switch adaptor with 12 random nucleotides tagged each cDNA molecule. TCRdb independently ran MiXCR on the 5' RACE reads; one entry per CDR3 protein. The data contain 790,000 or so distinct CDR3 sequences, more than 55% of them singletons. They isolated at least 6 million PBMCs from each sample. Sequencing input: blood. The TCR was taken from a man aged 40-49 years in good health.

The CDR3 DNA reads as TGTGCCAGCTCGCCCCGACAGGGGGGCGGAGAGACCCAGTACTTC. It encodes CASSPRQGGGETQYF. The chain carries TRBV18 and TRBJ2-5, with TRBD1 identical over 9 bases. The CDR3 covers 15 residues. CDR1 and CDR2 from the germline V gene are KGHSH and LQKENI. The V gene end was trimmed by 6 bases and the J gene end by 4 bases; junction bases not matched to a gene: 9.